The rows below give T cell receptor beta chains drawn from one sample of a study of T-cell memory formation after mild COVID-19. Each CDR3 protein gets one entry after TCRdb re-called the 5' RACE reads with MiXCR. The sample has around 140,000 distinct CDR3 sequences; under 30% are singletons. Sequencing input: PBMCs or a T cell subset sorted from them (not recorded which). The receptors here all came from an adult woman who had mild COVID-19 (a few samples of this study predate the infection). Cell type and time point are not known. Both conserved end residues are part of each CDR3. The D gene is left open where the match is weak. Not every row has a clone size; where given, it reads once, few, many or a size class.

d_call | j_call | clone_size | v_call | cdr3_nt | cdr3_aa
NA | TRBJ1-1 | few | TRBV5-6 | TGTGCCAGCAGCTCCGGGGGTTATTACACTGAAGCTTTCTTT | CASSSGGYYTEAFF
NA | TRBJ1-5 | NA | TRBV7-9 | TGTGCCAGCAGCCCAGGGGTAAGGGCTACGAGCAATCAGCCCCAGCATTTT | CASSPGVRATSNQPQHF
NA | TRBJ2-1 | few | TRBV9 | TGTGCCAGCAGCCATTCGCGGGGCAATGAGCAGTTCTTC | CASSHSRGNEQFF
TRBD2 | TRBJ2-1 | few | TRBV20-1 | TGCAGTGCTTCCCTAGCGGGTCTTCCCGACAATGAGCAGTTCTTC | CSASLAGLPDNEQFF
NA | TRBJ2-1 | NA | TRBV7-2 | TGTGCCAGCAGCCCCGCGCACAATGAGCAGTTCTTC | CASSPAHNEQFF
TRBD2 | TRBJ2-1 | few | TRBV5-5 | TGTGCCAGCAGCGGGACTAGCGGGAGGACCTATAATGAGCAGTTCTTC | CASSGTSGRTYNEQFF
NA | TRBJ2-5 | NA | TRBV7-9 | TGTGCCAGCAGCCAAACCCCGACCCATAAGCAAGAGACCCAGTACTTC | CASSQTPTHKQETQYF
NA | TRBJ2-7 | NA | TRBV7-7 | TGTGCCAGCAGCTTATCCGGACAGAGAGAGCAGTACTTC | CASSLSGQREQYF
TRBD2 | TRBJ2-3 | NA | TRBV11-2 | TGTGCCAGCAGCCAGGGACTAGCGGGAGGAAGTAGCACAGATACGCAGTATTTT | CASSQGLAGGSSTDTQYF
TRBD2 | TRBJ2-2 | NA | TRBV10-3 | TGTGCCATCAGTGGGTCCATAGCGGGACGCATCTGGGAGCTGTTTTTT | CAISGSIAGRIWELFF